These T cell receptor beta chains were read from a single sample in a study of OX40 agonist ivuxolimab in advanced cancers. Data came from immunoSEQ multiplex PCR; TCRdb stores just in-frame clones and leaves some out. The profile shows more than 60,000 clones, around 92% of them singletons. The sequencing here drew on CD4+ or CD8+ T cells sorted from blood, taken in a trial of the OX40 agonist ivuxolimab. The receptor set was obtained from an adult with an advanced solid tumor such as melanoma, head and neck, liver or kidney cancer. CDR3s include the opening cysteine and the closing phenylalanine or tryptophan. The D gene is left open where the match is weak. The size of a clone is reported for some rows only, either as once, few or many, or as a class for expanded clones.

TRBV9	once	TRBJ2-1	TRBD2	CASSVGLAGDLYNEQFF	TGTGCCAGCAGCGTAGGACTAGCGGGGGACCTATACAATGAGCAGTTCTTC
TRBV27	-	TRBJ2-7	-	CASSFGTGSSYEQYF	TGTGCCAGCAGTTTCGGGACGGGGAGCTCCTACGAGCAGTACTTC
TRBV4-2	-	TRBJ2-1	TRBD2	CASKLAGVSGLQQFF	TGTGCCAGCAAACTAGCGGGAGTTTCTGGCCTCCAGCAGTTCTTC
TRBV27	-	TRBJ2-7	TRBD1	CASSPPPTWAGGFDEQYF	TGTGCCAGCAGTCCTCCCCCCACCTGGGCAGGGGGCTTCGACGAGCAGTACTTC
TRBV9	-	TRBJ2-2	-	CASSVEGAGELFF	TGTGCCAGCAGCGTAGAGGGTGCCGGGGAGCTGTTTTTT
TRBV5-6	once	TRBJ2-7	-	CASSLGSGRYEQYF	TGTGCCAGCAGCTTGGGGTCAGGGCGATACGAGCAGTACTTC
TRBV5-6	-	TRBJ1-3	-	CASSLPGPGNTIYF	TGTGCCAGCAGCTTACCCGGACCAGGAAACACCATATATTTT
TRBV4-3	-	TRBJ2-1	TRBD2	CASSQDRASGRVEQFF	TGCGCCAGCAGCCAAGATCGGGCTAGCGGGAGGGTGGAGCAGTTCTTC
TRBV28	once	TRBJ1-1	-	CASSFLGGTEAFF	TGTGCCAGCAGTTTTTTGGGGGGCACTGAAGCTTTCTTT
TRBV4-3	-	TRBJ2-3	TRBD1	CASSPGTGPGGTQYF	TGCGCCAGCAGCCCCGGGACAGGGCCGGGAGGTACGCAGTATTTT
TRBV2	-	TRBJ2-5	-	CASSLSLSGQETQYF	TGTGCCAGCAGCCTTTCGTTGAGCGGCCAAGAGACCCAGTACTTC
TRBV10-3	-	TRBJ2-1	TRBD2	CAISESRTSGNGQQFF	TGTGCCATCAGTGAAAGTAGGACTAGCGGGAATGGGCAGCAGTTCTTC
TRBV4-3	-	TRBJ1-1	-	CASSQGTNTEAFF	TGCGCCAGCAGCCAAGGGACAAACACTGAAGCTTTCTTT
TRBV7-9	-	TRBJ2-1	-	CASSLVRELYNEQFF	TGTGCCAGCAGCTTAGTCCGGGAGCTCTACAATGAGCAGTTCTTC
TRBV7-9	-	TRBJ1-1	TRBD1	CASSLENRGPNTEAFF	TGTGCCAGCAGCTTGGAGAACAGGGGCCCGAACACTGAAGCTTTCTTT
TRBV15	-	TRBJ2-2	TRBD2	CATSRDIGLANTGELFF	TGTGCCACCAGCAGAGACATTGGACTAGCGAACACCGGGGAGCTGTTTTTT
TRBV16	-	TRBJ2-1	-	CASSADVGYNNEQFF	TGTGCCAGCAGCGCGGACGTAGGATATAACAATGAGCAGTTCTTC
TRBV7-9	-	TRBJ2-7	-	CASSLYSSYEQYF	TGTGCCAGCAGCTTATATAGCTCCTACGAGCAGTACTTC
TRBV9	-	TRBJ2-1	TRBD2	CASSASGRVAYNEQFF	TGTGCCAGCAGCGCCAGCGGGAGGGTCGCCTACAATGAGCAGTTCTTC
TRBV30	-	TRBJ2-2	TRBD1	CAWSGGQASGELFF	TGTGCCTGGAGTGGGGGACAGGCGAGCGGGGAGCTGTTTTTT
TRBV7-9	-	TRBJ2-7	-	CASSPTSYMRDGSSYEQYF	TGTGCCAGCAGCCCCACATCATATATGAGGGACGGCTCGTCCTACGAGCAGTACTTC
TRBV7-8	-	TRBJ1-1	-	CASSFQTGDTEAFF	TGTGCCAGCAGCTTCCAAACGGGGGACACTGAAGCTTTCTTT
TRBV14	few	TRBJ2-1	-	CASSPTSGVYEQFF	TGTGCCAGCAGCCCTACCTCGGGAGTGTATGAGCAGTTCTTC
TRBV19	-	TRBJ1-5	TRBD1	CASSPPGGRTKPQHF	TGTGCCAGTAGCCCCCCAGGGGGGAGAACCAAGCCCCAGCATTTT
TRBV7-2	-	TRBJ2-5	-	CASSRTATGRRETQYF	TGTGCCAGCAGCCGTACCGCAACGGGGCGGCGAGAGACCCAGTACTTC
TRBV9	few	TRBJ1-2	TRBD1	CASSEGTVGYTF	TGTGCCAGCAGCGAGGGGACAGTTGGCTACACCTTC
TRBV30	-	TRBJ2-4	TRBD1	CAGGQGNIQYF	TGTGCCGGGGGACAGGGAAACATTCAGTACTTC